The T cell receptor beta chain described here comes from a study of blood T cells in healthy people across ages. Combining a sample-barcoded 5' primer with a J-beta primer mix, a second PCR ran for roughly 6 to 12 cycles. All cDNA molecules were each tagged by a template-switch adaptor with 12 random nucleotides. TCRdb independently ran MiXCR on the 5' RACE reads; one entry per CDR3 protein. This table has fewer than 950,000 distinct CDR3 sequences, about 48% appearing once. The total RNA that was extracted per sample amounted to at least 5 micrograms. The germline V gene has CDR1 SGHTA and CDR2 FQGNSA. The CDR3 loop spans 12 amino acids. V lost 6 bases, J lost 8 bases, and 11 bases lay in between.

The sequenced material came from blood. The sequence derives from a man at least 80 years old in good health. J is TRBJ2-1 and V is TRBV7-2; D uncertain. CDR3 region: CASSQGSDEQFF. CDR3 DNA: TGTGCCAGCAGTCAAGGATCCGATGAGCAGTTCTTC.